A single sample is the source of the 8 T cell receptor beta chains below, sequenced in a study of OX40 agonist ivuxolimab in advanced cancers. Method: immunoSEQ multiplex PCR; TCRdb's copy keeps in-frame clones and lacks some. The sample lists roughly 80,000 clones, around 90% occurring once. The specimen was CD4+ or CD8+ T cells sorted from blood, collected in a trial of the OX40 agonist ivuxolimab. Every receptor here comes from an adult with an advanced solid tumor such as melanoma, head and neck, liver or kidney cancer.

This clone appeared a few times. Other DNA sequences in the sample encode the same CDR3. This chain connects TRBV10-3 to TRBJ2-1, with 9 bases lining up with TRBD1. The V segment lost 10 bases and the J segment 9 bases; nucleotides outside the gene matches: 10. Germline V gene data show CDR1 as ENHRY and CDR2 as SYGVKD. The CDR3 has 13 residues. Here the CDR3 reads CATRQGVVSEQFF. CDR3 nucleotides: TGTGCCACCCGACAGGGGGTCGTGAGTGAGCAGTTCTTC.

V gene TRBV11-2 combines with J gene TRBJ1-1; D uncertain. V was clipped by 5 bases and J by 11 bases, with 12 bases between them. There are 11 residues in the CDR3. Germline V gives CDR1 SGHAT, CDR2 FQNNGV. CDR3 amino acids: CASSPGRWAFF. As DNA, the CDR3 is TGTGCCAGCAGCCCGGGGAGGTGGGCTTTCTTT.

The chain couples TRBV7-3 to TRBJ2-5, with 8 nucleotides matching TRBD2. The germline CDR1 and CDR2 sequences are SGHTA and FQGTGA. CDR3 length equals 15 residues. With V trimmed by 5 bases and J by 1 base, 6 bases remained unmatched. The CDR3 region has the DNA TGTGCCAGCAGCCGGGCGGGGGGTCCCCAAGAGACCCAGTACTTC. This translates into CASSRAGGPQETQYF.

The chain couples TRBV6-5 to TRBJ1-6; D gene ambiguous. Deletions cut 3 bases from V and 0 bases from J, with 9 bases between. This CDR3 comprises 16 residues. Germline-derived CDR1 and CDR2 are MNHEY and SVGAGI. This chain's CDR3 is CASSYGRSSYNSPLHF. In DNA form, the CDR3 reads TGTGCCAGCAGTTATGGCAGGAGCTCCTATAATTCACCCCTCCACTTT.

V usage is TRBV5-1 and J usage is TRBJ2-2, with 11 bases aligning to TRBD2. Germline CDR1 is SGHRS and CDR2 is YFSETQ. V shed 0 bases, J shed 5 bases, and the junction held 0 bases outside the gene matches. CDR3 length: 15 residues. The chain's CDR3 is CASSLGLAGTGELFF. CDR3 coding DNA: TGCGCCAGCAGCTTGGGACTAGCGGGGACCGGGGAGCTGTTTTTT.

The rearrangement links TRBV10-3 to TRBJ2-3; a weak D match, TRBD2 (5 bases). The CDR3 runs 15 residues. V lost 1 base, J lost 6 bases, and 14 bases lay in between. Germline lookup yields CDR1 ENHRY and CDR2 SYGVKD. The CDR3 loop reads CAISELSPGVDTQYF. CDR3 bases: TGTGCCATCAGTGAGTTGTCCCCCGGGGTTGATACGCAGTATTTT.

In DNA, the CDR3 is TGTGCCTGGATCGGGAAGGACTCTGGGGCCAACGTCCTGACTTTC. Translating it yields CAWIGKDSGANVLTF. The V and J genes are TRBV30 and TRBJ2-6; weak D call: TRBD2 (5 bases). The CDR3 runs to 15 residues. V lost 4 bases and J lost 0, with 10 bases in between. The germline V gene encodes CDR1 GTSNPN and CDR2 SVGIG (reference sequence).

The chain has TRBV5-1 and TRBJ2-7, with D uncertain. CDR3 length: 12 amino acids. V shed 5 bases and J shed 7 bases, with 13 bases lying between them. CDR1 is SGHRS and CDR2 is YFSETQ in the germline V gene. This CDR3 reads CASRYWAGEQYF. The CDR3 DNA sequence: TGCGCCAGCAGATACTGGGCAGGAGAGCAGTACTTC.